The TCR beta chain described here comes from a study of T cells in Graves' hyperthyroidism and ophthalmopathy. TCR beta CDR3 regions were amplified from RNA. Using the HTBI primer set, a first-round RT-PCR was run on the TCR CDR3. One entry per CDR3 protein, called by TCRdb with MiXCR from the multiplex PCR reads. The data contain roughly 180,000 distinct CDR3 sequences, roughly 9.4% of them singletons. This CDR3 has 17 residues. Trimming took 2 bases from V and 3 from J; bases not matched to a gene: 12. CDR1 and CDR2 (germline): DFQATT, SNEGSKA (reference sequence). The chain carries TRBV20-1 and TRBJ2-4; 8 bases map to TRBD1. What was sequenced was blood. This TCR derives from a woman between 18 and 29 years old with Graves' hyperthyroidism that later progressed to Graves' ophthalmopathy. CDR3 loop: CSARSGGSSSVKNIQYF. The DNA of the CDR3 is TGCAGTGCTAGATCAGGGGGCAGTTCCTCGGTCAAAAACATTCAGTACTTC.